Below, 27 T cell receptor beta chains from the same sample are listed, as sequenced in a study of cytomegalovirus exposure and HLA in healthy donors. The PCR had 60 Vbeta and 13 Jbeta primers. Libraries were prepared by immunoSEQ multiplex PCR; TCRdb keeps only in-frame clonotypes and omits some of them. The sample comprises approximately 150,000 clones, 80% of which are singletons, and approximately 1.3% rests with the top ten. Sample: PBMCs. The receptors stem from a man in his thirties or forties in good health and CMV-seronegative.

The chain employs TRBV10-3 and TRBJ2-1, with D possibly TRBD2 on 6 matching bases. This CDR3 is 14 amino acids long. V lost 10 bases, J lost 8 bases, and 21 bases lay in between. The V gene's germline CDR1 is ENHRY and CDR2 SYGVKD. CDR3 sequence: CATGTSLEFDEQFF. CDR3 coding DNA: TGTGCCACAGGGACTTCCCTCGAGTTCGATGAGCAGTTCTTC.

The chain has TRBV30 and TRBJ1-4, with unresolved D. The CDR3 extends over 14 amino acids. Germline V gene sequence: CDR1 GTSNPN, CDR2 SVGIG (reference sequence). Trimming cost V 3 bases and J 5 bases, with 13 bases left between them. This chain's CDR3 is CAWSVGGFNEKLFF. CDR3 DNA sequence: TGTGCCTGGAGCGTGGGAGGATTCAATGAAAAACTGTTTTTT. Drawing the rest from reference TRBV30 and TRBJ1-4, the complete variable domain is SQTIHQWPATLVQPVGSPLSLECTVEGTSNPNLYWYRQAAGRGLQLLFYSVGIGQISSEVPQNLSASRPQDRQFILSSKKLLLSDSGFYLCAWSVGGFNEKLFFGSGTQLSVL.

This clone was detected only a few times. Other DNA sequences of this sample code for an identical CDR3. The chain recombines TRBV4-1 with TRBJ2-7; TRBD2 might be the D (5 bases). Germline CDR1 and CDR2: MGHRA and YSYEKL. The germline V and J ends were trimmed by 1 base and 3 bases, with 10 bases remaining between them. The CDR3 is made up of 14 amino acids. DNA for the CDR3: TGCGCCAGCAGCCAAGTCCCCCGGGACTACGAGCAGTACTTC. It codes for CASSQVPRDYEQYF.

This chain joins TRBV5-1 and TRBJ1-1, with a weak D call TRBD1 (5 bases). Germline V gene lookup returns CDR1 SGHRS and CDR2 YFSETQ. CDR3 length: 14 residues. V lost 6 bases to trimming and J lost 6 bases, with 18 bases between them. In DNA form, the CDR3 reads TGCGCCAGCAAACCAAGGGGCGCAGAGGCTGAAGCTTTCTTT. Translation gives CASKPRGAEAEAFF.

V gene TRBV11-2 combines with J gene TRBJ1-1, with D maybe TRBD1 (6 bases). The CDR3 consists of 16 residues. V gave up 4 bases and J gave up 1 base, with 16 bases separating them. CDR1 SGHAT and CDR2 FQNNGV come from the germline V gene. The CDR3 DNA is TGTGCCAGCAGCTCCCTTCCCGGGACAACGAACACTGAAGCTTTCTTT. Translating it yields CASSSLPGTTNTEAFF.

The CDR3 nucleotides are TGTGCCAGCAGCCCGGGAGTGGCGGATACGCAGTATTTT. It codes for CASSPGVADTQYF. The chain couples TRBV13 to TRBJ2-3, with D possibly matching TRBD2 (6 bases). The ends were cut back, 5 bases at V and 6 bases at J, with 12 bases in the middle. The CDR3 is made up of 13 amino acids. CDR1 and CDR2 (germline): PRHDT, FYEKMQ (reference sequence).

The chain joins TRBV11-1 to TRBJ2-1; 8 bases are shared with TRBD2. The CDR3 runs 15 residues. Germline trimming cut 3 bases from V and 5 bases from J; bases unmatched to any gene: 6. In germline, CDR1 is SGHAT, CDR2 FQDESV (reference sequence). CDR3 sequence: CASSLSSGVNNEQFF. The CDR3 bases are TGTGCCAGCAGCTTGAGTAGCGGGGTCAACAATGAGCAGTTCTTC.

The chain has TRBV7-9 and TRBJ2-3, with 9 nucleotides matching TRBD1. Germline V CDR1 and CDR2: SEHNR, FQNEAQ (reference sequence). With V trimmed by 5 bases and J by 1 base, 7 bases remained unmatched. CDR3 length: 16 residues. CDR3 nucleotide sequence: TGTGCCAGCAGCCCCGAAAGGACAGGGGGCACAGATACGCAGTATTTT. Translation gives CASSPERTGGTDTQYF.

CDR3 loop: CASSLYGTGGSGYTF. Here the CDR3 DNA reads TGTGCCAGCAGTTTATACGGGACAGGGGGCAGTGGCTACACCTTC. This chain connects TRBV28 to TRBJ1-2, with 12 bases identical to TRBD1. The CDR3 is 15 residues long. In germline, CDR1 is MDHEN, CDR2 SYDVKM. V was clipped by 1 base and J by 7 bases; unmatched bases: 4.

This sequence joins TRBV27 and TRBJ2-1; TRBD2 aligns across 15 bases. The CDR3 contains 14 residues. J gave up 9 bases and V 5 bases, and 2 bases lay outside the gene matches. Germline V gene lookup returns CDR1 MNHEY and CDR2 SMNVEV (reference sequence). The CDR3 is CASSGLAGGAEQFF. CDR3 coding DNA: TGTGCCAGCAGTGGACTAGCGGGAGGGGCTGAGCAGTTCTTC.

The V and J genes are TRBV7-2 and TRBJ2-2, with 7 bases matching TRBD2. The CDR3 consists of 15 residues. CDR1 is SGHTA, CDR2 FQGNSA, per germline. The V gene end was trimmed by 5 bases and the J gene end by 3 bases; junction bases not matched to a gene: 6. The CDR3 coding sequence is TGTGCCAGCAGCCAGGGAGGGGAAGACACCGGGGAGCTGTTTTTT. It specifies CASSQGGEDTGELFF.

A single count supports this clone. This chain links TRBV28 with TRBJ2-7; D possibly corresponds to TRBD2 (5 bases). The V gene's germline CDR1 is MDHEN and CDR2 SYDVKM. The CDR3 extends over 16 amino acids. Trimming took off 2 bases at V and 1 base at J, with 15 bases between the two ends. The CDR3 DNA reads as TGTGCCAGCAGTTTACACGAGCGCGTAGCGTCCTACGAGCAGTACTTC. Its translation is CASSLHERVASYEQYF.

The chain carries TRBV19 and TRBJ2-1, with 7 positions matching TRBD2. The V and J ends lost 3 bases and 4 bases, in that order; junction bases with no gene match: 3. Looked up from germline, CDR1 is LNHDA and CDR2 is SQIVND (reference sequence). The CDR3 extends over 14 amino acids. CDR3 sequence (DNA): TGTGCCAGTAGTATGGCGGGGGATTACAATGAGCAGTTCTTC. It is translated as CASSMAGDYNEQFF.

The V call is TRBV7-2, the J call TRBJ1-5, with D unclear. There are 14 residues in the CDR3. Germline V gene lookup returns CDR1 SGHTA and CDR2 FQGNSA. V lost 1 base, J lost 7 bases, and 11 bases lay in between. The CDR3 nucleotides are TGTGCCAGCAGCTTAGTTTCTGAGGAGCAGCCCCAGCATTTT. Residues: CASSLVSEEQPQHF.

The CDR3 DNA sequence: TGCGCCAGCAGCTTTACAGGGCCAACTAATGAAAAACTGTTTTTT. This codes for CASSFTGPTNEKLFF. This rearrangement joins TRBV5-1 to TRBJ1-4; possibly TRBD1 for D (6 bases). Per the germline V gene, CDR1 is SGHRS and CDR2 is YFSETQ. Trimming removed 2 bases at V and 0 bases at J, with 8 bases between. The CDR3 is 15 residues long.

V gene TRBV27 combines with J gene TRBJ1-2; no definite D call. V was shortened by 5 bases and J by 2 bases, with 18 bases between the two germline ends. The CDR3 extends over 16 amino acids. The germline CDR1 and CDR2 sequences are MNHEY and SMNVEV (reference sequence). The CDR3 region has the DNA TGTGCCAGCAGTCCATTCGCCCTCGGTACGAACTATGGCTACACCTTC. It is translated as CASSPFALGTNYGYTF.

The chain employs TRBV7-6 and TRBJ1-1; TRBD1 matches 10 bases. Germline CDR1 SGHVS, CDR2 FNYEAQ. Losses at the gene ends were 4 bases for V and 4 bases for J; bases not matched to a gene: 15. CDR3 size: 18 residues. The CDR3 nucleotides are TGTGCCAGCAGCTCACCGGGACAGGGGTGGGCCTTGGGCACTGAAGCTTTCTTT. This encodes CASSSPGQGWALGTEAFF.

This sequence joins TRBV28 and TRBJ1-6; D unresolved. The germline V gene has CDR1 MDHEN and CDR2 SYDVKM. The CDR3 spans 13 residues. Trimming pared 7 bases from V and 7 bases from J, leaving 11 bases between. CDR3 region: CASNQFPNSPLHF. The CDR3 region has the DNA TGTGCCAGCAATCAGTTTCCCAATTCACCCCTCCACTTT. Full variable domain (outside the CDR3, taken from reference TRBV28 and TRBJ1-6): DVKVTQSSRYLVKRTGEKVFLECVQDMDHENMFWYRQDPGLGLRLIYFSYDVKMKEKGDIPEGYSVSREKKERFSLILESASTNQTSMYLCASNQFPNSPLHFGNGTRLTVT.

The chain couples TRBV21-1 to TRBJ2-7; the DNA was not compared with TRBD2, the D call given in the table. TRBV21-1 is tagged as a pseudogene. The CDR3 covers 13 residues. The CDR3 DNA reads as TGTGCCAGCAGCAAAAAAGCCGGCTACGAGCAGTACTTC. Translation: CASSKKAGYEQYF.

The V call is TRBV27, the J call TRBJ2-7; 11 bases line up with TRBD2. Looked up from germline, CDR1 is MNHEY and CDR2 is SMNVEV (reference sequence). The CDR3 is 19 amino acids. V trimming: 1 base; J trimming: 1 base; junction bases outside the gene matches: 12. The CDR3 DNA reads TGTGCCAGCAGTTTATTGGGGTTTACTAGCGGGGGAGAGTCCTACGAGCAGTACTTC. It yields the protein CASSLLGFTSGGESYEQYF.

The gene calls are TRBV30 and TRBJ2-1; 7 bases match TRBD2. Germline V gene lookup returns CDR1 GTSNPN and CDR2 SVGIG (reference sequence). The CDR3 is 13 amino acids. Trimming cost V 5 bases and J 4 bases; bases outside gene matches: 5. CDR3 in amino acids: CAWERGQYNEQFF. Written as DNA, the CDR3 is TGTGCCTGGGAGCGGGGCCAGTACAATGAGCAGTTCTTC.

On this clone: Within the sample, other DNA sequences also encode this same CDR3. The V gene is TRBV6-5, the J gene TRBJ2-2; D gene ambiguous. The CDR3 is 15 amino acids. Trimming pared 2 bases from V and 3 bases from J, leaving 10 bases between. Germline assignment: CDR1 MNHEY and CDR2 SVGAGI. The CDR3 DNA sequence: TGTGCCAGCAGTTACGGCGCAGGCGACACCGGGGAGCTGTTTTTT. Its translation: CASSYGAGDTGELFF.

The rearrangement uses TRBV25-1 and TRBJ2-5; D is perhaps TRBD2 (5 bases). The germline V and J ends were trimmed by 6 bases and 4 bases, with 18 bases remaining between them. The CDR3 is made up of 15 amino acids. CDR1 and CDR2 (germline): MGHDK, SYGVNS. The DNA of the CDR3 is TGTGCCAGCAGCCGAATGGACTTCCCGGGAGAGACCCAGTACTTC. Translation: CASSRMDFPGETQYF.

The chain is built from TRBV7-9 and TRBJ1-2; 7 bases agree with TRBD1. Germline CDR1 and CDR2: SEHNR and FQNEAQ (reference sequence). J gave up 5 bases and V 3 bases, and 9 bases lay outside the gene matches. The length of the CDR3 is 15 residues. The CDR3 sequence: CASSFDAGQIYGYTF. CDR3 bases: TGTGCCAGCAGCTTTGATGCGGGACAGATTTATGGCTACACCTTC.

CDR3 loop: CASSSGTGGNEKLFF. CDR3 coding DNA: TGTGCCAGCAGTTCAGGAACAGGGGGAAATGAAAAACTGTTTTTT. The chain couples TRBV28 to TRBJ1-4; 8 nucleotides match TRBD1. Germline loops: CDR1 MDHEN, CDR2 SYDVKM. The length of the CDR3 is 15 residues. J was trimmed by 5 bases and V by 4 bases; bases with no gene match: 6.

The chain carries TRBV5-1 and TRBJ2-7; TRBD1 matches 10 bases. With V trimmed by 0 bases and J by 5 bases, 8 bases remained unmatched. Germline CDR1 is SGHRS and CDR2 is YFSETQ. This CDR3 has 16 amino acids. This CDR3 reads CASSLVGGTGANEQYF. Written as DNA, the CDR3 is TGCGCCAGCAGCTTGGTAGGCGGGACAGGGGCGAACGAGCAGTACTTC.

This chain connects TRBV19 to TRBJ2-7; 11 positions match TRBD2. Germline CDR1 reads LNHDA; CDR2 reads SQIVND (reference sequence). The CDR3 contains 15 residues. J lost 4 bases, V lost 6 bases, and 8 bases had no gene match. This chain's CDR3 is CASSRALAGVYEQYF. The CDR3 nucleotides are TGTGCCAGTAGCAGGGCACTAGCGGGAGTGTACGAGCAGTACTTC.